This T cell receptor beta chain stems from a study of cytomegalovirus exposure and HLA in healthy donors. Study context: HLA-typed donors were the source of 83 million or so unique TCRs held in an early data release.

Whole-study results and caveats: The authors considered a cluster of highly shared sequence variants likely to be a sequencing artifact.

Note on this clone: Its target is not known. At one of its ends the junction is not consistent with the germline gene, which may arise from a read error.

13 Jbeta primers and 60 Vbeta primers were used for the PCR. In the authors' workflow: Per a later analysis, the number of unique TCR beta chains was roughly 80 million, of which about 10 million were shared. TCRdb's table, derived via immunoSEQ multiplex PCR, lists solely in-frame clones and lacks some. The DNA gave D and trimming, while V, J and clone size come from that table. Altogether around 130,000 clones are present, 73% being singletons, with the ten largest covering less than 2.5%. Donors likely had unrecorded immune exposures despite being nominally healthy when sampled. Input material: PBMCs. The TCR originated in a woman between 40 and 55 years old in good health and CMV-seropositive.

CDR3 sequence: CASSQLQGIAAEAFF. The CDR3 DNA is TGCGCCAGCAGCCAACTACAGGGGATCGCGGCTGAAGCTTTCTTT. The gene calls are TRBV7-2 and TRBJ1-1, with 7 positions matching TRBD1. The CDR3 has 15 amino acids. Germline CDR1 is SGHTA and CDR2 is FQGNSA.